This TCR beta chain was sequenced in a study of OX40 agonist ivuxolimab in advanced cancers. The wider study: The dose-escalation cohort had hepatocellular carcinoma, melanoma, renal cell or head and neck cancer. Study findings and constraints: CD4+ and CD8+ T cells in blood underwent clonal expansion by week 6 at 0.1 to 3.0 mg/kg. Expanded clones were, on average, more numerous among CD8+ T cells than CD4+.

Clones were sequenced by immunoSEQ multiplex PCR, and TCRdb holds only the in-frame ones, with some missing. The repertoire has approximately 58,000 clones, approximately 90% of them found once; the top ten carry roughly 0.77%. Details on this clone: Its antigen remains unidentified.

Excluded were patients having autoimmune disease history or systemic immunosuppression. This TCR derives from an adult with an advanced solid tumor such as melanoma, head and neck, liver or kidney cancer. This material consisted of CD4+ or CD8+ T cells sorted from blood, taken in a trial of the OX40 agonist ivuxolimab.

In nucleotides, the CDR3 is TGCAGCGTTGAATGGCAGGGGGCGGGCTACACCTTC. Translation gives CSVEWQGAGYTF. The chain recombines TRBV29-1 with TRBJ1-2, with 8 bases matching TRBD1. J lost 8 bases, V lost 2 bases, and 4 bases had no gene match. This CDR3 region has 12 residues. Germline-derived CDR1 and CDR2 are SQVTM and ANQGSEA.